This TCR beta chain was identified in a study of cytomegalovirus exposure and HLA in healthy donors. Study overall: Previous work identified roughly 120 million unique TCR beta sequences from roughly 180 million T cells. Findings and caveats of the study: A later analysis linked a missense DCLRE1C variant to TCR beta V- and J-gene trimming. Later analysis reportedly placed an Asian-associated ancestry cluster below the roughly 680-donor mean in N-insertions.

The CDR3 totals 18 residues. Germline CDR1 reads SEHNR; CDR2 reads FQNEAQ (reference sequence). Though nominally healthy at sampling, donors likely had unrecorded immune exposures. Of note for this clone: Its matching antigen is unknown. A read error may account for a junction end that differs from germline. Other nucleotide sequences from this sample produce the same CDR3.

PCR was performed using 60 Vbeta and 13 Jbeta primers. The method was immunoSEQ multiplex PCR; TCRdb's version includes in-frame clones alone and lacks a portion of them. Of about 130,000 clones in the sample, 70% to 80% are singletons; the top ten hold roughly 2.7%. The sequence was obtained from a woman in her sixties or seventies in good health and CMV-seropositive. The chain couples TRBV7-9 to TRBJ1-1; 7 nucleotides agree with TRBD1. Sequencing used PBMCs. The CDR3 coding sequence is TGCGCCAGCAGCTTAGCAGGGACAGCCCGCAATTTGAACACTGAAGCTTTCTTT. Its protein is CASSLAGTARNLNTEAFF.